The 19 T cell receptor beta chains presented below share a single source sample, sequenced in a study of T cells in localized non-small cell lung cancer. Repertoires were generated with immunoSEQ multiplex PCR, while TCRdb's copy carries only in-frame clones and drops some. Of around 140,000 clones listed, roughly 90% were seen once; the top ten hold approximately 1.7%. The sample here was peripheral blood, taken before any cancer treatment. The receptors come from a female donor older than 55 with stage I lung adenocarcinoma.

J is TRBJ1-1 and V is TRBV7-3; 7 bases are a match to TRBD1. The CDR3 sequence is 14 residues long. Germline-derived CDR1 and CDR2 are SGHTA and FQGTGA. The V gene end was trimmed by 5 bases and the J gene end by 1 base; junction bases not matched to a gene: 4. The CDR3 region has the DNA TGTGCCAGCAGCCGGGACAGTGGGAACACTGAAGCTTTCTTT. Its translation is CASSRDSGNTEAFF.

The V call is TRBV4-2, the J call TRBJ2-7; possible D gene TRBD1, 6 bases. The V and J ends lost 4 bases and 4 bases respectively, with 11 bases between them. The V gene's germline CDR1 is LGHNA and CDR2 YNFKEQ. This CDR3 spans 13 amino acids. CDR3 residues: CASSRTGSYEQYF. The CDR3 DNA reads as TGTGCCAGCAGCCGTACAGGGTCGTACGAGCAGTACTTC.

This chain connects TRBV10-2 to TRBJ1-1; no clear D gene. V gave up 6 bases and J gave up 0 bases, with 8 bases separating them. Germline V gives CDR1 WSHSY, CDR2 SAAADI. The CDR3 has 13 residues. CDR3 region: CASRVSMNTEAFF. CDR3 nucleotide sequence: TGCGCCAGCAGGGTCAGCATGAACACTGAAGCTTTCTTT.

J is TRBJ2-5 and V is TRBV6-5; D might be TRBD2 (5 bases). Between the trimmed V and J ends, which lost 7 bases and 5 bases, there was a span of 17 bases. The CDR3 runs to 14 residues. Per the germline V gene, CDR1 is MNHEY and CDR2 is SVGAGI. CDR3 in amino acids: CASKRPGGSETQYF. The CDR3 DNA follows: TGTGCCAGCAAGAGACCCGGAGGATCGGAGACCCAGTACTTC.

This chain connects TRBV7-2 to TRBJ2-2, with a tentative D call TRBD2 (6 bases). This CDR3 has 14 amino acids. Between the trimmed V and J ends, which lost 4 bases and 7 bases, there was a span of 13 bases. Germline CDR1 SGHTA, CDR2 FQGNSA. The chain's CDR3 is CASSSRGVGGELFF. The CDR3 DNA is TGTGCCAGCAGCTCACGCGGGGTCGGCGGGGAGCTGTTTTTT.

This chain links TRBV2 with TRBJ2-7; D possibly corresponds to TRBD2 (7 bases). Trimming shortened V by 7 bases and J by 3 bases, and 16 bases separated the two germline ends. From germline, CDR1 is SNHLY and CDR2 FYNNEI. This CDR3 is 14 amino acids long. The CDR3 loop is CASKRDNQDYEQYF. The CDR3 bases are TGTGCCAGCAAGCGGGACAACCAAGACTACGAGCAGTACTTC.

This clone was picked up many times. This chain uses TRBV7-8 with TRBJ2-7; D possibly matches TRBD1 or TRBD2 (5 bases each). Trimming removed 6 bases from V and 3 bases from J, with 9 bases in between. Germline V gene data show CDR1 as SGHVS and CDR2 as FQNEAQ. There are 12 residues in the CDR3. CDR3 sequence (DNA): TGTGCCAGCAGGGGACGGGACTACGAGCAGTACTTC. Protein sequence: CASRGRDYEQYF. Drawing the rest from reference TRBV7-8 and TRBJ2-7, the complete variable domain is GAGVSQSPRYKVAKRGQDVALRCDPISGHVSLFWYQQALGQGPEFLTYFQNEAQLDKSGLPSDRFFAERPEGSVSTLKIQRTQQEDSAVYLCASRGRDYEQYFGPGTRLTVT.

This clone was observed a handful of times. The chain carries TRBV7-9 and TRBJ1-1; the D gene is possibly TRBD1 (6 bases). Trimming took off 3 bases at V and 7 bases at J, with 21 bases between the two ends. Germline lookup yields CDR1 SEHNR and CDR2 FQNEAQ (reference sequence). The CDR3 is made up of 16 amino acids. CDR3 sequence (DNA): TGTGCCAGCAGCTTTAGCGACTCACAGGGCGGGTTTGAAGCTTTCTTT. This encodes CASSFSDSQGGFEAFF.

The gene calls are TRBV7-9 and TRBJ2-7, with D possibly matching TRBD2 (6 bases). The CDR3 contains 12 residues. Trimming removed 8 bases at V and 5 bases at J, with 13 bases between. Germline values: CDR1 SEHNR, CDR2 FQNEAQ (reference sequence). The CDR3 reads CASLGGVNEQYF. The CDR3 nucleotides are TGTGCCAGCCTCGGCGGGGTAAACGAGCAGTACTTC.

This chain connects TRBV5-8 to TRBJ2-3; D ambiguous. V shed 0 bases and J shed 0 bases, with 11 bases lying between them. The CDR3 loop spans 16 amino acids. CDR1 and CDR2 from the germline V gene are SGHTS and YDEGEE. The CDR3 is CASSLEGQQSTDTQYF. The CDR3 DNA sequence: TGTGCCAGCAGCTTGGAGGGCCAGCAGAGCACAGATACGCAGTATTTT.

The V and J genes are TRBV5-1 and TRBJ2-7, with a tentative D call TRBD2 (6 bases). Germline V gene lookup returns CDR1 SGHRS and CDR2 YFSETQ. The CDR3 is 14 amino acids. Trimming cost V 2 bases and J 0 bases, with 9 bases left between them. CDR3 amino acids: CASSFAGSSYEQYF. CDR3 bases: TGCGCCAGCAGCTTTGCGGGAAGCTCCTACGAGCAGTACTTC.

This clone was seen just once. V usage is TRBV7-9 and J usage is TRBJ2-3; D is undetermined. The V and J ends lost 1 base and 4 bases respectively, with 3 bases between them. The length of the CDR3 is 12 residues. Germline values: CDR1 SEHNR, CDR2 FQNEAQ (reference sequence). CDR3 bases: TGTGCCAGCAGCTTAGAAGCAGATACGCAGTATTTT. Its translation: CASSLEADTQYF. The variable domain in full, with the rest retrieved from reference TRBV7-9 and TRBJ2-3, is DTGVSQNPRHKITKRGQNVTFRCDPISEHNRLYWYRQTLGQGPEFLTYFQNEAQLEKSRLLSDRFSAERPKGSFSTLEIQRTEQGDSAMYLCASSLEADTQYFGPGTRLTVL.

This sequence joins TRBV7-2 and TRBJ2-1; 7 bases are a match to TRBD2. V was clipped by 5 bases and J by 0 bases; unmatched bases: 7. Per the germline V gene, CDR1 is SGHTA and CDR2 is FQGNSA. The CDR3 is 16 amino acids. In DNA form, the CDR3 reads TGTGCCAGCAGCCATACTAGCGCGAGCTCCTACAATGAGCAGTTCTTC. It translates to CASSHTSASSYNEQFF.

The count of this clone is one. The chain carries TRBV28 and TRBJ2-7; 8 bases match TRBD1. The germline V gene encodes CDR1 MDHEN and CDR2 SYDVKM. The length of the CDR3 is 17 residues. Trimming took 4 bases from V and 0 from J; bases not matched to a gene: 11. CDR3 DNA sequence: TGTGCCAGCAGTTCGAGAGGACAGGGAGAGGGCTCCTACGAGCAGTACTTC. As protein: CASSSRGQGEGSYEQYF.

The rearrangement uses TRBV2 and TRBJ2-2; D not resolved. The germline V gene encodes CDR1 SNHLY and CDR2 FYNNEI. This CDR3 comprises 14 residues. Trimming shortened V by 8 bases and J by 0 bases, and 10 bases separated the two germline ends. CDR3 sequence reads: CASLTDTNTGELFF. The DNA of the CDR3 is TGTGCCAGCTTGACGGATACGAACACCGGGGAGCTGTTTTTT. Full variable domain (remainder filled in from reference TRBV2 and TRBJ2-2): EPEVTQTPSHQVTQMGQEVILRCVPISNHLYFYWYRQILGQKVEFLVSFYNNEISEKSEIFDDQFSVERPDGSNFTLKIRSTKLEDSAMYFCASLTDTNTGELFFGEGSRLTVL.

J is TRBJ2-4 and V is TRBV18, with D perhaps matching TRBD2 (6 bases). Germline V lookup: CDR1 KGHSH, CDR2 LQKENI. The CDR3 runs to 16 residues. V gave up 5 bases and J gave up 0 bases, with 14 bases separating them. The CDR3, as DNA: TGTGCCAGCTCAACACTAGCAGACGTAGCCAAAAACATTCAGTACTTC. As protein: CASSTLADVAKNIQYF. The full variable domain, in which reference TRBV18 and TRBJ2-4 provide the parts outside the CDR3, is NAGVMQNPRHLVRRRGQEARLRCSPMKGHSHVYWYRQLPEEGLKFMVYLQKENIIDESGMPKERFSAEFPKEGPSILRIQQVVRGDSAAYFCASSTLADVAKNIQYFGAGTRLSVL.

V is TRBV28 and J is TRBJ1-3; D is undetermined. The CDR3 sequence is 17 residues long. V gave up 5 bases and J gave up 0 bases, with 17 bases separating them. Germline V gene sequence: CDR1 MDHEN, CDR2 SYDVKM. The CDR3 sequence: CASSPPLAGGSGNTIYF. In DNA, the CDR3 is TGTGCCAGCAGTCCCCCGCTTGCAGGAGGCTCTGGAAACACCATATATTTT.

This rearrangement joins TRBV30 to TRBJ2-1, with a weak D call TRBD2 (5 bases). Germline V CDR1 and CDR2: GTSNPN, SVGIG (reference sequence). This CDR3 region has 13 residues. Trimming shortened V by 3 bases and J by 8 bases, and 14 bases separated the two germline ends. The CDR3 here is CAWSATLDHEQFF. CDR3 in DNA: TGTGCCTGGAGCGCCACACTAGATCATGAGCAGTTCTTC.

The chain has TRBV9 and TRBJ1-4, with 9 bases identical to TRBD1. The CDR3 runs to 13 residues. Germline V gene sequence: CDR1 SGDLS, CDR2 YYNGEE. V was pared by 4 bases and J by 8 bases, with 3 bases of the junction left unmatched. The CDR3 DNA reads as TGTGCCAGCAGCCGTGACAGGGGGGAAAAACTGTTTTTT. Amino acids: CASSRDRGEKLFF.